The 15 T cell receptor beta chains given below trace back to one sample, sequenced in a study of T-cell reconstitution after alpha-beta-depleted transplantation in children. The authors prepared the TCRbeta library with unique molecular identifiers. TCRdb called the PCR reads again in MiXCR, with one record for every CDR3 protein. The repertoire consists of 200,000 to 300,000 distinct CDR3 sequences, with roughly 25% occurring once and the leading ten covering about 5%. This material consisted of PBMCs, mostly from graft donor cells, taken 360 days after TCRalphabeta/CD19-depleted stem cell transplant. The receptors shown here come from a female patient aged 2 to 10 who had a stem cell transplant for congenital amegakaryocytic thrombocytopenia, so the T cells may come from the graft donor.

Only a few counts were recorded for this clonotype. The chain uses TRBV5-1 and TRBJ1-1; 7 positions match TRBD1. Germline CDR1 reads SGHRS; CDR2 reads YFSETQ. The V and J ends lost 0 bases and 0 bases, in that order; junction bases with no gene match: 8. The CDR3 is 17 residues long. The DNA for the CDR3 is TGCGCCAGCAGCTTGGATGGGGCAGGGGGTATGAACACTGAAGCTTTCTTT. It is translated as CASSLDGAGGMNTEAFF.

The chain employs TRBV15 and TRBJ2-7, with TRBD2 as a possible D gene (6 bases). Germline CDR1 LNHNV, CDR2 YYDKDF (reference sequence). V dropped 0 bases and J dropped 3 bases, with 9 bases sitting between them. This CDR3 comprises 14 residues. CDR3 loop: CATSRDVADYEQYF. The CDR3 DNA is TGTGCCACCAGCAGAGATGTAGCGGACTACGAGCAGTACTTC.

This rearrangement joins TRBV2 to TRBJ1-6; D ambiguous. This CDR3 comprises 18 residues. Looked up from germline, CDR1 is SNHLY and CDR2 is FYNNEI. The V end lost 7 bases, the J end lost 0 bases, and 19 bases lay between the germline ends. CDR3 bases: TGTGCCAGCAAGGTCGTGGCAGGTGGGAGCTCCTATAATTCACCCCTCCACTTT. Translated: CASKVVAGGSSYNSPLHF.

This clonotype was counted only a few times. The chain has TRBV6-1 and TRBJ2-3; 8 positions match TRBD2. The CDR3 loop spans 17 amino acids. The germline gives CDR1 MNHNS, CDR2 SASEGT. V was clipped by 8 bases and J by 6 bases; unmatched bases: 19. The CDR3 coding sequence is TGTGCCAGCGGGGGGGTGACACTAGCGGTTGGAGGGGATACGCAGTATTTT. As protein: CASGGVTLAVGGDTQYF.

This clonotype was recorded a few times. V usage is TRBV12-3 or TRBV12-4 and J usage is TRBJ1-2; 9 bases align to TRBD1. The CDR3 sequence is 14 residues long. V lost 4 bases, J lost 4 bases, and 4 bases stayed unmatched. This chain's CDR3 is CASSSGTGIYGYTF. The CDR3 region has the DNA TGTGCCAGCAGTTCAGGGACAGGGATCTATGGCTACACCTTC.

This rearrangement joins TRBV5-1 to TRBJ1-2, with D tentatively TRBD1 (6 bases). The germline V gene encodes CDR1 SGHRS and CDR2 YFSETQ. This CDR3 is built from 14 residues. The V and J ends lost 5 bases and 7 bases respectively, with 18 bases between them. The CDR3 spells CASRRGTDGGGYTF. In nucleotides, the CDR3 is TGCGCCAGCAGAAGGGGGACTGACGGGGGTGGCTACACCTTC.

The chain is built from TRBV10-3 and TRBJ2-1, with TRBD2 as a possible D gene (6 bases). Trimming took off 0 bases at V and 10 bases at J, with 16 bases between the two ends. The germline CDR1 and CDR2 sequences are ENHRY and SYGVKD. The CDR3 runs 15 residues. The CDR3 sequence: CAISESQGTPTEQFF. The CDR3 coding sequence is TGTGCCATCAGTGAGTCTCAAGGGACTCCAACCGAGCAGTTCTTC.

This chain connects TRBV12-3 or TRBV12-4 to TRBJ2-1, with TRBD2 matching over 8 bases. The CDR3 is 15 amino acids. Trimming cost V 6 bases and J 4 bases; bases outside gene matches: 8. CDR3 residues: CASSNRLALYNEQFF. CDR3 bases: TGTGCCAGCAGCAACAGACTAGCGCTTTACAATGAGCAGTTCTTC.

The genes are TRBV20-1 and TRBJ1-2; D remains ambiguous. Germline assignment: CDR1 DFQATT and CDR2 SNEGSKA (reference sequence). This CDR3 spans 11 amino acids. V dropped 5 bases and J dropped 5 bases, with 9 bases sitting between them. The CDR3 region is CSAEWRYGYTF. CDR3 nucleotides: TGCAGTGCTGAATGGAGGTATGGCTACACCTTC.

The chain is built from TRBV29-1 and TRBJ2-1; 7 bases are a match to TRBD2. The V segment lost 5 bases and the J segment 3 bases; nucleotides outside the gene matches: 7. The length of the CDR3 is 14 residues. CDR1 and CDR2 from the germline V gene are SQVTM and ANQGSEA. DNA for the CDR3: TGCAGCGTTACTCAGCGGGGTAGCTACAATGAGCAGTTCTTC. Encoded protein: CSVTQRGSYNEQFF.

This clonotype came up a few times. The CDR3 spells CASSQILAGAGVFF. DNA of the CDR3: TGTGCCAGCAGCCAAATATTAGCGGGTGCCGGGGTGTTCTTC. This rearrangement joins TRBV11-2 to TRBJ2-1; 7 bases map to TRBD2. The CDR3 loop spans 14 amino acids. Germline CDR1 SGHAT, CDR2 FQNNGV. The trim removed 5 bases at V and 15 bases at J, leaving 16 bases unmatched.

At least ten counts were recorded for this clonotype. The rearrangement joins TRBV12-3 or TRBV12-4 to TRBJ1-2; 9 bases align to TRBD1. CDR3 size: 16 residues. The trim removed 2 bases at V and 4 bases at J, leaving 8 bases unmatched. CDR3 nucleotide sequence: TGTGCCAGCAGTTTAAACCGTTGGACAGGGGTCTATGGCTACACCTTC. Translated: CASSLNRWTGVYGYTF.

The chain couples TRBV18 to TRBJ2-5, with D uncertain. CDR1 is KGHSH, CDR2 LQKENI, per germline. The CDR3 runs to 13 residues. V dropped 9 bases and J dropped 0 bases, with 11 bases sitting between them. Here the CDR3 DNA reads TGTGCCAGTCAAGGGCGCTACCAAGAGACCCAGTACTTC. Translating it yields CASQGRYQETQYF.

This chain links TRBV6-5 with TRBJ1-1; D gene uncertain. The CDR3 contains 19 residues. V lost 0 bases and J 0 bases, leaving 20 bases between the germline ends. Germline V gene lookup returns CDR1 MNHEY and CDR2 SVGAGI. The CDR3 DNA reads TGTGCCAGCAGTTACTCGACCGGATCACAGAGAGGTATGAACACTGAAGCTTTCTTT. Its translation: CASSYSTGSQRGMNTEAFF.

The chain joins TRBV20-1 to TRBJ1-3; D gene uncertain. The V end lost 2 bases, the J end lost 3 bases, and 11 bases lay between the germline ends. The germline V gene encodes CDR1 DFQATT and CDR2 SNEGSKA (reference sequence). CDR3 length equals 14 residues. The CDR3, as DNA: TGCAGTGCTAGATCCAGCGCGGTTGGAAACACCATATATTTT. Its translation: CSARSSAVGNTIYF.